The entry that follows covers one T cell receptor beta chain sequence. This entry belongs to a study of blood T cell repertoires in COVID-19. Study information: From the United States, Italy and Spain came samples of acute and convalescent COVID-19. PBMCs, B-cell-depleted T cells, or T cells were the source of the cDNA or gDNA that made up the material.

The repertoire was sequenced with immunoSEQ multiplex PCR; TCRdb's copy has only in-frame clones and lacks some. Of tens of thousands of clones detected, around 90% appear once; the ten largest clones hold 6.6%. Trimming removed 4 bases from V and 6 bases from J, with 12 bases in between. The CDR3 runs 13 residues. Sequencing input: peripheral blood. The origin of this receptor is a man aged 50-59 years with active COVID-19. The V and J genes are TRBV12-3 or TRBV12-4 and TRBJ1-2; TRBD1 is a possible D gene (6 bases). CDR3 sequence (DNA): TGTGCCAGCAGTTCAGGGGCGGGCCATGGCTACACCTTC. Protein: CASSSGAGHGYTF.